These 8 T cell receptor beta chains share one sample of origin, sequenced in a study of CD8+ T cells in alopecia areata. It was cDNA, reverse transcribed from extracted RNA, that served as the sequencing template. Repertoires were generated with immunoSEQ multiplex PCR, while TCRdb's copy carries only in-frame clones and drops some. The data contain 40,000 to 45,000 clones, approximately 92% of them singletons. Treatment of the sample: oral pan-JAK inhibitor, 5-10 mg twice daily. Sequencing used CD8+ T cells sorted from blood, obtained at week 24, from a patient treated with tofacitinib. Receptors were obtained from a human donor with alopecia areata.

The chain has TRBV28 and TRBJ1-5; D gene unclear. This CDR3 region has 13 residues. Trimming left V 3 bases short and J 3 bases short, with 6 bases between. In germline, CDR1 is MDHEN, CDR2 SYDVKM. The CDR3 spells CASSLINNQPQHF. In DNA, the CDR3 is TGTGCCAGCAGTTTGATTAACAATCAGCCCCAGCATTTT.

The gene calls are TRBV4-1 and TRBJ2-5, with D possibly matching TRBD2 (7 bases). The DNA end favors TRBJ2-7, so the J call may be wrong. The CDR3 contains 13 residues. The V gene's germline CDR1 is MGHRA and CDR2 YSYEKL. The CDR3: CASSRGAPYEQYF. Written as DNA, the CDR3 is TGCGCCAGCAGTCGGGGGGCCCCCTACGAGCAGTACTTC.

The CDR3 nucleotides are TGTGCCAGCAGCGGCGGACAGGTCGGTCAAGAGACCCAGTACTTC. This codes for CASSGGQVGQETQYF. The chain is built from TRBV5-4 and TRBJ2-5, with 7 bases lining up with TRBD1. The V segment lost 4 bases and the J segment 2 bases; nucleotides outside the gene matches: 8. Germline lookup yields CDR1 SGHNT and CDR2 YYREEE (reference sequence). CDR3 size: 15 residues.

V and J are TRBV4-1 and TRBJ2-7; possibly TRBD1 or TRBD2 for D (5 bases each). This CDR3 comprises 14 residues. Germline CDR1 reads MGHRA; CDR2 reads YSYEKL. Trimming stripped 3 bases from V and 3 bases from J, with 12 bases between. CDR3 protein: CASSHSWDGYEQYF. CDR3 coding DNA: TGCGCCAGCAGCCACTCGTGGGACGGCTACGAGCAGTACTTC.

This clone has only one observation. V is TRBV7-9 and J is TRBJ1-4; D might be TRBD1 (5 bases). The CDR3 runs to 15 residues. Trimming removed 5 bases at V and 1 base at J, with 11 bases between. CDR1 and CDR2 from the germline V gene are SEHNR and FQNEAQ (reference sequence). CDR3 DNA sequence: TGTGCCAGCAGCCCCCTGAGGGGAACTAATGAAAAACTGTTTTTT. Amino acid sequence: CASSPLRGTNEKLFF.

This clone showed up just once. The CDR3 spells CASSATGTGFQPQHF. The CDR3 DNA reads TGTGCCAGCAGCGCGACCGGGACAGGGTTTCAGCCCCAGCATTTT. This chain links TRBV9 with TRBJ1-5, with 9 bases that match TRBD1. Germline CDR1 SGDLS, CDR2 YYNGEE. The ends lost 3 bases at V and 6 bases at J; junction bases unmatched: 7. CDR3 size: 15 residues.

The V and J genes are TRBV6-5 and TRBJ2-5; D not certain. This CDR3 comprises 12 residues. V gave up 6 bases and J gave up 5 bases, with 10 bases separating them. CDR1 and CDR2 from the germline V gene are MNHEY and SVGAGI. In nucleotides, the CDR3 is TGTGCCAGCAGCCCCGATTGGGAGACCCAGTACTTC. Translation: CASSPDWETQYF.

The V call is TRBV7-9, the J call TRBJ2-7, with 10 bases identical to TRBD1. The CDR3 runs 15 residues. The germline gives CDR1 SEHNR, CDR2 FQNEAQ (reference sequence). Trimming cost V 7 bases and J 7 bases; bases outside gene matches: 13. As DNA, the CDR3 is TGTGCCAGCACCGAAGAGACAGGGGGCTCGACGGAGCAGTACTTC. It specifies CASTEETGGSTEQYF.